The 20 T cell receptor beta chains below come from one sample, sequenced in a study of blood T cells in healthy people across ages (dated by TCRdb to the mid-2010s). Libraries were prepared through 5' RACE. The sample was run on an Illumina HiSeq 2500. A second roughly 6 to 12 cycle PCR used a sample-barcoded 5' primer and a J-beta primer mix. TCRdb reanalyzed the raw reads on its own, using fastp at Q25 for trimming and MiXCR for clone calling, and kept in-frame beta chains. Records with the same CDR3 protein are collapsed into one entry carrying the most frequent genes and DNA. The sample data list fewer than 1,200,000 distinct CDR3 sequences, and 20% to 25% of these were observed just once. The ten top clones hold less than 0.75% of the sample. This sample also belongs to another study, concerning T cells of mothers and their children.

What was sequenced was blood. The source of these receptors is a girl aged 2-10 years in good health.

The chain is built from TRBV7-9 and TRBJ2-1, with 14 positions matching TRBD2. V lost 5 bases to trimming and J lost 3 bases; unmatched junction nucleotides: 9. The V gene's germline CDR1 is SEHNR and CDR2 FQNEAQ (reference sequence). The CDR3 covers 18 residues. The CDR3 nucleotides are TGTGCCAGCAGCCCGGGACTAGCGGGAGACCCTCTCTACAATGAGCAGTTCTTC. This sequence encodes CASSPGLAGDPLYNEQFF.

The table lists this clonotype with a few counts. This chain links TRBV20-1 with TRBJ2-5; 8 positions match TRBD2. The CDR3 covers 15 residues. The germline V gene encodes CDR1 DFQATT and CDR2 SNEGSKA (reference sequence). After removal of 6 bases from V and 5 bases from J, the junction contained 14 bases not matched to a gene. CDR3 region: CSAEDVAGGRETQYF. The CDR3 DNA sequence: TGCAGTGCCGAAGACGTGGCGGGAGGTCGGGAGACCCAGTACTTC.

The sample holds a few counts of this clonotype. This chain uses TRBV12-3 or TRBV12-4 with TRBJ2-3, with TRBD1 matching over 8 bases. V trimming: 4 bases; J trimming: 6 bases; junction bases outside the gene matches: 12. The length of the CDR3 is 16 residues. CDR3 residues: CASSSEPQGADDTQYF. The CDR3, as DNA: TGTGCCAGCAGTTCTGAACCTCAGGGGGCGGACGATACGCAGTATTTT.

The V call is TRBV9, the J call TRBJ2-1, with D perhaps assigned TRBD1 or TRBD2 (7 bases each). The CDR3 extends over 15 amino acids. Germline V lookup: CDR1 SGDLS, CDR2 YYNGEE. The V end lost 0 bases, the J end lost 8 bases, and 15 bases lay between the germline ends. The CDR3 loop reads CASSVVEGAGDEQFF. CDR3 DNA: TGTGCCAGCAGCGTAGTCGAGGGGGCGGGGGATGAGCAGTTCTTC.

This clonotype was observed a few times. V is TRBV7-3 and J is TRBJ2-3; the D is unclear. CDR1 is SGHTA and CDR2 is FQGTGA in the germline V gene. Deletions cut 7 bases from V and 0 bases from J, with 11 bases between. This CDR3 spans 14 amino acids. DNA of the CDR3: TGTGCCAGCAAAAAAGGATCTAGCACAGATACGCAGTATTTT. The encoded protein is CASKKGSSTDTQYF.

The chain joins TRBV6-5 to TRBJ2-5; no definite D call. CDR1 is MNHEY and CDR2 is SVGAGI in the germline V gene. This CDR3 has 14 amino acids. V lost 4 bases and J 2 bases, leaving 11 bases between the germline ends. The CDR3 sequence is CASSSILEQETQYF. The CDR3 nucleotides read TGTGCCAGCAGTTCGATCCTAGAACAAGAGACCCAGTACTTC.

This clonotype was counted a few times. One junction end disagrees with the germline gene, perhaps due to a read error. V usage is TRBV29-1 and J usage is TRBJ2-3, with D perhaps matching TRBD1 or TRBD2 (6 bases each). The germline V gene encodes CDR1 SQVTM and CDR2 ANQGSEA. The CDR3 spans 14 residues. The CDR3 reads CSVVGGQSTDTQYF. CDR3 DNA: TGCAGCGTTGTCGGGGGACAAAGCACAGATACGCAGTACTTT.

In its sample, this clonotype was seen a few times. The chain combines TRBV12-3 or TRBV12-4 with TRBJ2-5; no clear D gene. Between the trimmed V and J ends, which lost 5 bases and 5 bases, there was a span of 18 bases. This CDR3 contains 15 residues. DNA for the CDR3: TGTGCCAGCAGTCCCTGGGATCGGGCTGGGGAGACCCAGTACTTC. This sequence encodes CASSPWDRAGETQYF.

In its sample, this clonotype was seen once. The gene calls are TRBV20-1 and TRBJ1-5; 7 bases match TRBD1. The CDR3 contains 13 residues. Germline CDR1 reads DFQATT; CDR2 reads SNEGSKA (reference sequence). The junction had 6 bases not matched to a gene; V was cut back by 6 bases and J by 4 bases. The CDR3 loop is CSATDRENQPQHF. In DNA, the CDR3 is TGCAGTGCGACCGACAGGGAGAATCAGCCCCAGCATTTT.

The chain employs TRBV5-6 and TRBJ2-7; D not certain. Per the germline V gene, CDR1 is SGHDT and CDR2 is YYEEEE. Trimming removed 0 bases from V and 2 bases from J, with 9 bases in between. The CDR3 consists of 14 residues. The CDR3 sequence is CASSLGTEAYEQYF. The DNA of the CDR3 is TGTGCCAGCAGCTTGGGGACGGAAGCCTACGAGCAGTACTTC.

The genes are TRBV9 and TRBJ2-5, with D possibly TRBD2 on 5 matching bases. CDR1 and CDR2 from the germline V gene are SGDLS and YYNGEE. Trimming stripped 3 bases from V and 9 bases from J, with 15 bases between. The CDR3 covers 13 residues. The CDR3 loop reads CASSGRGLGAQYF. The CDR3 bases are TGTGCCAGCAGCGGCAGAGGACTTGGGGCCCAGTACTTC.

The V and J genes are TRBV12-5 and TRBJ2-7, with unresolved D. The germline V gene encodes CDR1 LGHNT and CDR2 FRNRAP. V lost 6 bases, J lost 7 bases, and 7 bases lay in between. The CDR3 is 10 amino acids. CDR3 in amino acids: CASGWREQYF. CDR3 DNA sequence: TGTGCTAGTGGCTGGAGAGAGCAGTACTTC. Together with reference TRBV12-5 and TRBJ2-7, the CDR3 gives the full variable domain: DARVTQTPRHKVTEMGQEVTMRCQPILGHNTVFWYRQTMMQGLELLAYFRNRAPLDDSGMPKDRFSAEMPDATLATLKIQPSEPRDSAVYFCASGWREQYFGPGTRLTVT.

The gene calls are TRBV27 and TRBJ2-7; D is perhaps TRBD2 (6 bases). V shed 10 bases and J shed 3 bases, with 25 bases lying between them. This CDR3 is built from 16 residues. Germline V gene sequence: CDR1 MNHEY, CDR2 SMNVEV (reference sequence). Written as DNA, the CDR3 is TGTGCCATCACCTTAGCGGAGCAAGGCGTGGGCTACGAGCAGTACTTC. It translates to CAITLAEQGVGYEQYF.

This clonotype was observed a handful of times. The CDR3 sequence is CASRRPSSYEQYF. The CDR3 DNA reads as TGTGCCAGCAGAAGGCCGAGCTCCTACGAGCAGTACTTC. The gene calls are TRBV28 and TRBJ2-7, with D unclear. The CDR3 consists of 13 residues. Trimming took 6 bases from V and 0 from J, leaving 9 bases between them. Germline assignment: CDR1 MDHEN and CDR2 SYDVKM.

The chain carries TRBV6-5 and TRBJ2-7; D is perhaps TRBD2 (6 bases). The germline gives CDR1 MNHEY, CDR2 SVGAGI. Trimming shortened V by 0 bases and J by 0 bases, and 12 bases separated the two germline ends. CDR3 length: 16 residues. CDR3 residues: CASSYSTGEVSYEQYF. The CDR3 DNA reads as TGTGCCAGCAGTTACTCGACTGGGGAGGTCTCCTACGAGCAGTACTTC.

CDR3 loop: CASSLYLGETGELFF. CDR3 nucleotides: TGTGCCAGCAGCTTATATTTAGGGGAAACCGGGGAGCTGTTTTTT. The V and J genes are TRBV7-2 and TRBJ2-2; D may be TRBD1 (5 bases). Per germline, CDR1 SGHTA and CDR2 FQGNSA. With 2 bases removed from V and 5 bases from J, the gap between germline ends came to 12 bases. The CDR3 runs 15 residues.

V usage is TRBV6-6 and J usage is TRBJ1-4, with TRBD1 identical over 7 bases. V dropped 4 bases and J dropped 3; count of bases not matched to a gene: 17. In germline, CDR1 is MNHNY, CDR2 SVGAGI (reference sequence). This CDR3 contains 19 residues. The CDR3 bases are TGTGCCAGCAGTTTCGAAGGGGGCGCGAAAGTAGAAGCTAATGAAAAACTGTTTTTT. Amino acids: CASSFEGGAKVEANEKLFF.

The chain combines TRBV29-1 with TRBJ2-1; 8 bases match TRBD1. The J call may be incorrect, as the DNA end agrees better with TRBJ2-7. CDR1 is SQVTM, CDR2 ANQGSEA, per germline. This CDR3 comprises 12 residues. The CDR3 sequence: CSVGQGADEQYF. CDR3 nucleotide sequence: TGCAGCGTTGGTCAGGGGGCCGACGAGCAGTACTTC.

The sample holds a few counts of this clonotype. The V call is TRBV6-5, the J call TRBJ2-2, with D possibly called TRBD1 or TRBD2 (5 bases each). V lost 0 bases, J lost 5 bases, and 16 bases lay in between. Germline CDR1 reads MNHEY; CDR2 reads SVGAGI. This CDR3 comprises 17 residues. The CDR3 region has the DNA TGTGCCAGCAGTTACTCGAAATTGTCGGGGCGGACCGGGGAGCTGTTTTTT. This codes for CASSYSKLSGRTGELFF.

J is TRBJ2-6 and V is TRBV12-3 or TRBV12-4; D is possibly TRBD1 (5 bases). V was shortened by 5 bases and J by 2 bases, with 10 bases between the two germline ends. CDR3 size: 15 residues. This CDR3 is CASSLRAPGANVLTF. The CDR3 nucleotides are TGTGCCAGCAGTCTCAGGGCCCCTGGGGCCAACGTCCTGACTTTC.